This T cell receptor (beta chain) was profiled in a study of human T cells and chemical hapten exposure. TCRdb used MiXCR to reprocess the RACE reads, holding one entry per CDR3 protein. The sample lists some 300,000 distinct CDR3 sequences, around 5% occurring once. Sample time point: pre-sensitization, week 0. Treatment defined: therapeutic diphenylcyclopropenone sensitization with weekly scalp DPC. V shed 1 base and J shed 5 bases, with 10 bases lying between them. This CDR3 is 14 amino acids long. Per germline, CDR1 LGHNA and CDR2 YSLEER. This clonotype has just a few counts. The specimen comprised whole blood, sampled in connection with sensitization to the hapten diphenylcyclopropenone (DPC). This sequence was found in a woman in her late teens or twenties with alopecia areata. Some clones in this sample may be carry-over from other donors' samples. The rearrangement uses TRBV4-3 and TRBJ2-3; tentatively, D is TRBD1 (6 bases). DNA for the CDR3: TGCGCCAGCAGCCAAGGTGTCAGGGGAGATACGCAGTATTTT. Its translation is CASSQGVRGDTQYF.